This T cell receptor beta chain is drawn from a study of human T cells and chemical hapten exposure (dated by TCRdb to the early 2020s). In terms of the full investigation: For sensitization, 2% DPC in acetone was applied to an approximately 2 cm by approximately 2 cm area of upper inner arm skin. Peripheral blood TCR repertoire changes were tracked in vivo in alopecia patients during primary and secondary sensitization to the hapten diphenylcyclopropenone (DPC). The libraries were sequenced as a pool, and the TCR yield per sample differed mostly because of small variations in library volumes within the pool. Patch testing was performed on the upper back with Finn chambers containing 0.01% DPC, and the patch tests were scored after 6 days according to International Contact Dermatitis Research Group standards. Patients additionally received weekly therapeutic DPC doses to the scalp throughout the roughly 25-week study period. Blood samples were taken from patients before sensitization (week 0) and at 2, 6 and about 24 weeks after DPC sensitization. For TCR sequencing, blood came from about 29 alopecia patients at anywhere from one to four time points (pre-sensitization, 2, 6 and 24 weeks). Alopecia areata with under or over 50% scalp involvement, alopecia totalis and alopecia universalis were represented in the patient cohort, which was mostly female. Findings and caveats that apply to the study as a whole: Because every patient had alopecia, a presumed autoimmune disease, the patients' immune response might differ from that of healthy individuals. After repeated subsampling, the strength of the expansion versus patch-test correlation and the threshold at which it became significant changed. The number of PT1 expanded TCRs positively correlated with patch test score, significant at thresholds 8, 16 and 32 but not 4. Expanded TCRs formed significantly more large CDR3 similarity clusters than pre-sensitization or healthy control sets, consistent with antigen-driven responses. DPC sensitization did not change the number of TCRs with a frequency above 1 in 1000, and there was no evidence of changes in global repertoire structure.

In its sample, this clonotype was seen a few times. Its cognate antigen has yet to be identified. Base qualities were left out, and no much larger clone turns up one base away. Interpreted using the paper, the time point label stands for: pre-sensitization, week 0. Sample treatment or condition, as interpreted from the label and publication: therapeutic diphenylcyclopropenone sensitization with weekly scalp DPC. Blood at each patch-test visit was drawn before the patch test was applied. To be eligible, patients had to be aged 18 to 70, diagnosed with alopecia and judged suitable for DPC therapy, while pregnant patients were excluded. Total RNA was extracted from unfractionated whole blood that had been collected in Tempus Blood RNA tubes. V drops 2 bases and J drops 5 bases, leaving 12 bases in between. From the cysteine up to the phenylalanine, the CDR3 has a length of 14 residues. Just the 42-base CDR3 DNA is kept, in frame starting at base 1. From the germline V gene, CDR1 is MNHEY and CDR2 is SVGEGT.

Receptor amplification or capture employed RACE. The instrument given in TCRdb is NextSeq 500. Library preparation attached unique molecular identifiers to individual cDNA molecules for quantitative, reproducible TCR counting. Each blood RNA sample was used to sequence both TCR alpha and TCR beta chains. On the authors' methods: The median number of TCRs per sample was 85,000 to 100,000, ranging from 23,224 to 690,600. The Decombinator software suite was used to annotate V, J and CDR3 in the TCR reads. For PS versus PT1 abundance plots, all samples were subsampled to the same number of TCRs (28,000). Expanded TCRs were defined as absent before sensitization and observed at least eight times at the 2-week time point. TCRdb redid the processing of the public reads, applying fastp at Q25 and MiXCR, and retained in-frame beta chains. Here each entry gathers all rows of one CDR3 protein and keeps the most common genes and DNA. The V and J calls were not made by the authors but by TCRdb's processing. The sample has 57,000 or so distinct CDR3 sequences on record, approximately 10% of them singletons. The ten largest clones add up to around 3.9% of the sample.

The material sequenced was whole blood, taken in connection with sensitization to the hapten diphenylcyclopropenone (DPC). Recombination joined TRBV6-2 or TRBV6-3 with TRBJ2-5, with a tentative D gene TRBD2 over 5 matching bases. The source is a woman aged 35 to 49 with alopecia areata. Some clones in this sample may be carry-over from other donors' samples. The DNA sequence is given as TGTGCCAGCAGTTACATAGAGGGTCAGGAGACCCAGTACTTC. Its amino acids are CASSYIEGQETQYF.